The clone carrying this TCR beta chain was found many times. Its matching antigen is unknown. This record comes from a study of CD8 T cells in ankylosing spondylitis. Study-wide results and caveats: The study looked at matched synovial fluid samples from ankylosing spondylitis patients. Disease-linked clones were reported to be significantly enriched there.

The CDR3 length is 11 residues. Germline CDR1 reads SGHNT; CDR2 reads YYREEE (reference sequence). V lost 5 bases, J lost 3 bases, and 3 bases lay in between. Quantitative 5'-RACE with molecular barcodes produced the TCR beta libraries. TCRdb reprocessed the 5' RACE reads with MiXCR, giving one entry per CDR3 protein. Here the sample spans 200,000 to 250,000 distinct CDR3 sequences, 9.5% to 12% being singletons. The clonotype originates from a male donor with ankylosing spondylitis or in good health (not recorded which). The chain carries TRBV5-4 and TRBJ2-1; D call uncertain. Sequencing used blood, either unsorted or a sorted T cell fraction (not recorded which). The CDR3: CASRLYNEQFF. The DNA for the CDR3 is TGTGCCAGCAGACTCTACAATGAGCAGTTCTTC.